The present TCR beta chain was sequenced within a study of identical twins. Using its own MiXCR run on the 5' RACE reads, TCRdb lists one record per CDR3 protein. The data contain about 520,000 distinct CDR3 sequences, about 20% of them seen just once; the ten biggest clones take up 0.91%. This clonotype has just one count. Germline loops: CDR1 MDHEN, CDR2 SYDVKM. This CDR3 has 14 amino acids. V shed 9 bases and J 8 bases; nucleotides not matched to a gene: 12. Only healthy Caucasians were included as donors. This sample also belongs to another study, concerning T cells expressing NK-cell markers. That report notes: Sorted CD3+CD56+NKG2C+, CD3+CD56+NKG2C- and CD3+CD56-NKG2C+ T-cell subsets were beta-chain profiled. Dominant NKG2C+ clonotypes in about six donors made up roughly 1.0-7.0% of CD8+ T cells. One observes that, in several donors, these clonotypes were also the leading ones within the CD3+CD56-NKG2C+ fraction.

The receptor was derived from a woman between 18 and 29 years old in good health. The chain has TRBV28 and TRBJ1-4; the match to TRBD1 covers 7 bases. The sample consisted of CD4+ T cells sorted from blood. The CDR3 DNA sequence: TGTGCCAGTCTCGAATGGACAGGTGGAGAAAAACTGTTTTTT. Translation gives CASLEWTGGEKLFF.